These 26 T cell receptor beta chains were sequenced from one sample in a study of T cells in Graves' hyperthyroidism and ophthalmopathy. The investigators amplified TCR beta CDR3 regions from RNA transcripts. An initial round of RT-PCR targeting the TCR CDR3 relied on the HTBI primer set. One entry per CDR3 protein results from TCRdb running MiXCR on the multiplex PCR reads. The sample carries about 280,000 distinct CDR3 sequences, less than 30% recorded once. Specimen: blood. These receptors were collected from a man between 35 and 55 years old with Graves' hyperthyroidism that later progressed to Graves' ophthalmopathy.

This clonotype was detected only a few times. V and J are TRBV7-2 and TRBJ2-7; TRBD1 matches 8 bases. In germline, CDR1 is SGHTA, CDR2 FQGNSA. Trimming took 1 base from V and 7 from J; bases not matched to a gene: 6. CDR3 length equals 14 residues. CDR3 bases: TGTGCCAGCAGCTTAGTGGGACAGGTAGTGGAGCAGTACTTC. Amino acids: CASSLVGQVVEQYF.

This clonotype was detected many times. The V gene is TRBV11-3, the J gene TRBJ1-6; 7 positions agree with TRBD1. J lost 3 bases, V lost 3 bases, and 2 bases had no gene match. The CDR3 totals 15 residues. The germline V gene encodes CDR1 SGHNT and CDR2 YENEEA. The CDR3 sequence: CASSLGQNYNSPLHF. DNA of the CDR3: TGTGCCAGCAGCTTGGGACAGAACTATAATTCACCCCTCCACTTT.

The V call is TRBV12-3 or TRBV12-4, the J call TRBJ2-7, with D unclear. Trimming shortened V by 4 bases and J by 0 bases, and 10 bases separated the two germline ends. There are 14 residues in the CDR3. CDR3 sequence: CASSWSRSSYEQYF. DNA of the CDR3: TGTGCCAGCAGTTGGTCAAGGAGCTCCTACGAGCAGTACTTC.

This clonotype was observed at least ten times. The chain has TRBV19 and TRBJ1-2; unclear D gene. V shed 5 bases and J shed 2 bases, with 9 bases lying between them. The CDR3 extends over 13 amino acids. The germline V gene encodes CDR1 LNHDA and CDR2 SQIVND (reference sequence). CDR3 protein: CASSLAVNYGYTF. The CDR3 DNA follows: TGTGCCAGTAGTTTGGCAGTAAACTATGGCTACACCTTC.

The chain uses TRBV2 and TRBJ2-6; unclear D gene. Germline CDR1 SNHLY, CDR2 FYNNEI. Trimming removed 8 bases from V and 1 base from J, with 15 bases in between. The CDR3 spans 16 residues. The CDR3 sequence: CASFEMYISGANVLTF. The CDR3 DNA is TGTGCCAGCTTTGAAATGTACATATCTGGGGCCAACGTCCTGACTTTC.

This clonotype was observed at least ten times. V is TRBV6-5 and J is TRBJ1-6; D is perhaps TRBD1 (5 bases). Per the germline V gene, CDR1 is MNHEY and CDR2 is SVGAGI. This CDR3 has 17 residues. Trimming took 2 bases from V and 3 from J, leaving 14 bases between them. CDR3 loop: CASSYGYQGNYNSPLHF. The CDR3 coding sequence is TGTGCCAGCAGTTACGGATATCAGGGAAACTATAATTCACCCCTCCACTTT.

This clonotype occurred many times. V usage is TRBV5-1 and J usage is TRBJ2-7, with 7 positions matching TRBD1. The CDR3 spans 17 residues. Germline values: CDR1 SGHRS, CDR2 YFSETQ. Germline trimming cut 1 base from V and 2 bases from J; bases unmatched to any gene: 12. The CDR3 loop reads CASSLQVSGTETYEQYF. The CDR3 nucleotides read TGCGCCAGCAGCTTGCAGGTTTCCGGGACAGAAACCTACGAGCAGTACTTC.

This clonotype was seen ten or more times. V gene TRBV20-1 combines with J gene TRBJ2-7, with 15 bases that match TRBD2. J was trimmed by 3 bases and V by 7 bases; bases with no gene match: 1. The germline gives CDR1 DFQATT, CDR2 SNEGSKA (reference sequence). There are 13 residues in the CDR3. The CDR3 region is CSGTSGGDYEQYF. In nucleotides, the CDR3 is TGCAGTGGGACTAGCGGGGGGGACTACGAGCAGTACTTC.

Ten or more counts support this clonotype. The genes are TRBV15 and TRBJ2-4, with a tentative D call TRBD2 (6 bases). The CDR3 sequence is 16 residues long. Germline V gene sequence: CDR1 LNHNV, CDR2 YYDKDF (reference sequence). Between the trimmed V and J ends, which lost 1 base and 6 bases, there was a span of 16 bases. The CDR3 DNA reads as TGTGCCACCAGCAGAGTACCCTATCAGGAGGGAAACATTCAGTACTTC. This encodes CATSRVPYQEGNIQYF.

This clonotype has a count of ten or more. The V and J genes are TRBV5-1 and TRBJ2-7; no definite D call. V lost 0 bases and J 0 bases, leaving 7 bases between the germline ends. Germline V gene data show CDR1 as SGHRS and CDR2 as YFSETQ. CDR3 length equals 14 residues. CDR3 coding DNA: TGCGCCAGCAGCTTGGACAGCAGCTCCTACGAGCAGTACTTC. Its translation is CASSLDSSSYEQYF.

This clonotype has ten or more counts. The chain has TRBV2 and TRBJ2-7; no definite D call. V gave up 2 bases and J gave up 0 bases, with 8 bases separating them. Germline CDR1 is SNHLY and CDR2 is FYNNEI. There are 14 residues in the CDR3. In nucleotides, the CDR3 is TGTGCCAGCAGTGAACGCAGAAACTCCTACGAGCAGTACTTC. Residues: CASSERRNSYEQYF.

This clonotype has ten or more counts. The V gene is TRBV7-2, the J gene TRBJ1-2; maybe TRBD1 (6 bases). Trimming removed 1 base at V and 4 bases at J, with 13 bases between. The CDR3 extends over 15 amino acids. Per germline, CDR1 SGHTA and CDR2 FQGNSA. DNA of the CDR3: TGTGCCAGCAGCTTAGTAATCGCAGGGGTCTATGGCTACACCTTC. This codes for CASSLVIAGVYGYTF.

This chain joins TRBV7-2 and TRBJ2-7; 7 bases align to TRBD2. Germline values: CDR1 SGHTA, CDR2 FQGNSA. The CDR3 is 14 residues long. V lost 5 bases and J lost 6; bases outside the gene matches: 10. The CDR3 sequence is CASSPSGTKSEQYF. Here the CDR3 DNA reads TGTGCCAGCAGCCCAAGCGGGACTAAAAGCGAGCAGTACTTC.

The chain couples TRBV12-3 or TRBV12-4 to TRBJ2-5; D is undetermined. CDR3 length equals 16 residues. V was trimmed by 0 bases and J by 3 bases, leaving 14 bases between them. The chain's CDR3 is CASSLALTGREETQYF. In DNA form, the CDR3 reads TGTGCCAGCAGTTTAGCGCTAACGGGCAGAGAAGAGACCCAGTACTTC.

The chain employs TRBV6-9 and TRBJ1-6, with D perhaps matching TRBD1 (6 bases). This CDR3 is 13 amino acids long. Germline CDR1 reads MNHGY; CDR2 reads SVAAGI. V lost 0 bases and J 13 bases, leaving 10 bases between the germline ends. CDR3 in DNA: TGTGCCAGCAGTTATTCCACAGGGTCCCCCCTCCACTTT. Translation: CASSYSTGSPLHF.

This clonotype was detected many times. Relative to the germline gene, one junction end is altered; a read error may explain this. The chain has TRBV24-1 and TRBJ2-2, with a tentative D call TRBD1 (6 bases). From germline, CDR1 is KGHDR and CDR2 SFDVKD. The CDR3 covers 15 residues. The CDR3 DNA sequence: TGTACCACCAGTGAAGAGGGACACCGTGCCGGGGAGCTGTTTTTT. Its protein is CTTSEEGHRAGELFF.

This clonotype has at least ten counts. V gene TRBV14 combines with J gene TRBJ1-1; possible D gene TRBD1, 5 bases. CDR1 and CDR2 (germline): SGHDN, FVKESK. The CDR3 spans 14 residues. V was clipped by 11 bases and J by 4 bases, with 20 bases between them. CDR3 loop: CAVTPWGGPTEAFF. The DNA of the CDR3 is TGTGCCGTAACGCCATGGGGGGGACCCACTGAAGCTTTCTTT.

The J gene is TRBJ2-5, the V gene TRBV7-2; TRBD1 is a possible D gene (5 bases). This CDR3 contains 15 residues. In germline, CDR1 is SGHTA, CDR2 FQGNSA. The V and J ends lost 3 bases and 4 bases respectively, with 15 bases between them. As DNA, the CDR3 is TGTGCCAGCAGCTTTCCTCAGGGTAGCAGAGAGACCCAGTACTTC. Its protein product is CASSFPQGSRETQYF.

The CDR3 is CASKGSNRYEQYF. CDR3 nucleotide sequence: TGTGCCAGCAAGGGCTCCAACCGGTACGAGCAGTACTTC. V usage is TRBV2 and J usage is TRBJ2-7; D is undetermined. The V and J ends lost 7 bases and 4 bases respectively, with 14 bases between them. Germline lookup yields CDR1 SNHLY and CDR2 FYNNEI. The CDR3 length is 13 residues.

The chain recombines TRBV20-1 with TRBJ2-5; 8 nucleotides align to TRBD2. Germline V gene data show CDR1 as DFQATT and CDR2 as SNEGSKA (reference sequence). The trim removed 6 bases at V and 1 base at J, leaving 10 bases unmatched. The CDR3 loop spans 15 amino acids. CDR3 amino acids: CSASLGGGTQETQYF. The CDR3 coding sequence is TGCAGTGCCAGCCTTGGCGGGGGGACCCAAGAGACCCAGTACTTC.

This clonotype was counted ten times or more. The V and J genes are TRBV20-1 and TRBJ1-5; 7 bases agree with TRBD1. This CDR3 comprises 14 residues. The trim removed 5 bases at V and 9 bases at J, leaving 13 bases unmatched. CDR1 DFQATT and CDR2 SNEGSKA come from the germline V gene (reference sequence). The DNA of the CDR3 is TGCAGTGCTCACACGGACAGGACCCCATGGCCCCAGCATTTT. It translates to CSAHTDRTPWPQHF.

In this sample, this clonotype turned up many times. One junction end disagrees with the germline gene, perhaps due to a read error. The chain has TRBV2 and TRBJ2-7, with 13 bases matching TRBD2. The CDR3 contains 14 residues. CDR1 is SNHLY and CDR2 is FYNNEI in the germline V gene. The CDR3 DNA reads as TGTGCCAACACGGGACTAGCGGGAACGCTACGATGGAACTTC. This translates into CANTGLAGTLRWNF.

This clonotype was seen many times. The gene calls are TRBV20-1 and TRBJ2-3; 12 nucleotides line up with TRBD2. The CDR3 is 15 amino acids. With 5 bases clipped from V and 3 bases from J, the junction kept 6 bases outside the gene matches. Germline V gene sequence: CDR1 DFQATT, CDR2 SNEGSKA (reference sequence). The CDR3 loop reads CSAPGGTSGTDTQYF. CDR3 DNA: TGCAGTGCTCCCGGGGGGACTAGCGGGACAGATACGCAGTATTTT.

A few counts support this clonotype. J is TRBJ2-7 and V is TRBV6-5; D possibly corresponds to TRBD2 (6 bases). The germline V and J ends were trimmed by 2 bases and 3 bases, with 11 bases remaining between them. Germline CDR1 is MNHEY and CDR2 is SVGAGI. The CDR3 is 14 residues long. The CDR3 DNA reads TGTGCCAGCAGTTACAGGTTTAGCGGCTACGAGCAGTACTTC. Its translation is CASSYRFSGYEQYF.

This clonotype was detected ten times or more. The rearrangement links TRBV3-1 to TRBJ1-5, with a weak D call TRBD1 (6 bases). The ends were cut back, 4 bases at V and 1 base at J, with 14 bases in the middle. CDR1 is LGHDT, CDR2 YNNKEL, per germline (reference sequence). This CDR3 is built from 16 residues. DNA for the CDR3: TGTGCCAGCAGCCCAGGTGGGGGCTGGAGCAATCAGCCCCAGCATTTT. Translating gives CASSPGGGWSNQPQHF.

This clonotype came up many times. The V call is TRBV29-1, the J call TRBJ2-5, with 9 bases that match TRBD1. The J segment lost 4 bases and the V segment lost 6 bases, leaving 3 bases of the junction unmatched. Germline values: CDR1 SQVTM, CDR2 ANQGSEA. The length of the CDR3 is 12 residues. The CDR3 coding sequence is TGCAGCGTGGGACAGGGAGGAGAGACCCAGTACTTC. This codes for CSVGQGGETQYF.